Below are 17 T cell receptor beta chains sequenced from a single sample in a study of post-analysis software for immune sequencing data. No antigen is known for these receptors. Overall study findings and caveats: The five TRBV segments detected at higher frequency in patients than in controls included TRBV5-6, TRBV5-1 and TRBV20-1.

cDNA libraries of TCR beta carried unique molecular identifiers. TCRdb re-derived calls from the PCR reads in MiXCR, one entry per CDR3 protein. Among 450,000 to 700,000 distinct CDR3 sequences, roughly two fifths were seen once, and the ten largest hold around 1.7%. Material: blood. These receptors originate from a girl aged 5 to 17 with multiple sclerosis.

This sequence joins TRBV4-1 and TRBJ2-1, with 13 bases matching TRBD2. Per germline, CDR1 MGHRA and CDR2 YSYEKL. CDR3 length: 16 residues. V shed 5 bases and J 8 bases; nucleotides not matched to a gene: 9. For the CDR3, the DNA is TGCGCCAGCAGCTTAAGCCCACTAGCGGGAGGGCATGAGCAGTTCTTC. The encoded protein is CASSLSPLAGGHEQFF.

This chain joins TRBV5-5 and TRBJ2-5; TRBD1 aligns across 9 bases. V lost 3 bases and J lost 9; bases outside the gene matches: 15. Germline CDR1 reads SGHKS; CDR2 reads YYEKEE (reference sequence). The CDR3 loop spans 16 amino acids. The CDR3 protein is CASSSPTGQGLSAQYF. CDR3 DNA sequence: TGTGCCAGCAGCTCACCAACGGGACAGGGCCTCTCGGCCCAGTACTTC.

In its sample, this clonotype was seen a few times. The chain employs TRBV20-1 and TRBJ1-5, with TRBD1 as a possible D gene (6 bases). The germline V gene encodes CDR1 DFQATT and CDR2 SNEGSKA (reference sequence). This CDR3 spans 13 amino acids. Trimming cost V 3 bases and J 7 bases, with 13 bases left between them. In DNA form, the CDR3 reads TGCAGTGCTAGCGCAGGGGCAGGACAGCCCCAGCATTTT. As protein: CSASAGAGQPQHF.

J is TRBJ2-7 and V is TRBV6-2 or TRBV6-3; D is uncertain. Germline values: CDR1 MNHEY, CDR2 SVGEGT. V lost 6 bases and J 5 bases, leaving 29 bases between the germline ends. The CDR3 consists of 18 residues. This CDR3 reads CASSRPMGLAGTNHEQYF. CDR3 sequence (DNA): TGTGCCAGCAGCCGCCCCATGGGGTTAGCTGGAACCAACCACGAGCAGTACTTC.

The chain couples TRBV11-1 to TRBJ2-7; the match to TRBD1 covers 8 bases. The V gene end was trimmed by 3 bases and the J gene end by 3 bases; junction bases not matched to a gene: 4. Germline CDR1 is SGHAT and CDR2 is FQDESV (reference sequence). The CDR3 is made up of 14 amino acids. The CDR3 bases are TGTGCCAGCAGCTTGCAGGGGGCGATCTACGAGCAGTACTTC. It encodes CASSLQGAIYEQYF.

The chain recombines TRBV12-3 or TRBV12-4 with TRBJ1-1; D not certain. The V and J ends lost 2 bases and 7 bases respectively, with 11 bases between them. CDR3 length: 13 amino acids. The CDR3 spells CASSLSRPGEAFF. DNA of the CDR3: TGTGCCAGCAGTTTATCGAGGCCAGGTGAAGCTTTCTTT.

J is TRBJ2-5 and V is TRBV5-1; 14 bases are a match to TRBD2. V gave up 0 bases and J gave up 11 bases; unmatched junction bases: 15. CDR1 is SGHRS and CDR2 is YFSETQ in the germline V gene. This CDR3 contains 18 residues. The CDR3, as DNA: TGCGCCAGCAGCTTGGGGACAGCCCCGGGACTAGCGGGGGAAGAGCAGTACTTC. Its translation: CASSLGTAPGLAGEEQYF.

This clonotype appeared a few times. The chain couples TRBV21-1 to TRBJ1-1; TRBD1, as called in the table, went unchecked against the DNA. TRBV21-1 is a pseudogene segment. The CDR3 is made up of 15 amino acids. The CDR3 sequence: CASSLQWTGATEAFF. The CDR3 DNA sequence: TGTGCCAGCAGCCTTCAATGGACAGGTGCCACTGAAGCTTTCTTT.

The J gene is TRBJ1-3, the V gene TRBV29-1, with 7 bases that match TRBD1. Germline V gene sequence: CDR1 SQVTM, CDR2 ANQGSEA. This CDR3 comprises 16 residues. V lost 5 bases, J lost 2 bases, and 12 bases stayed unmatched. The CDR3 reads CSVTSGPTGPGNTIYF. DNA of the CDR3: TGCAGCGTTACCAGCGGACCGACAGGGCCTGGAAACACCATATATTTT.

The genes are TRBV20-1 and TRBJ2-3, with no clear D. Trimming stripped 0 bases from V and 9 bases from J, with 7 bases between. This CDR3 region has 11 residues. Per germline, CDR1 DFQATT and CDR2 SNEGSKA (reference sequence). In DNA, the CDR3 is TGCAGTGCTAGAGACCTGCCGACGCAGTATTTT. Translation: CSARDLPTQYF.

This clonotype was detected a few times. This rearrangement joins TRBV12-3 or TRBV12-4 to TRBJ2-3; D is possibly TRBD1 (7 bases). This CDR3 comprises 15 residues. Trimming pared 7 bases from V and 2 bases from J, leaving 16 bases between. The CDR3 loop reads CASTPRDSNTDTQYF. DNA of the CDR3: TGTGCCAGCACCCCGCGGGACAGTAACACAGATACGCAGTATTTT.

This clonotype was recorded a few times. The genes are TRBV5-6 and TRBJ1-2; D uncertain. The CDR3 covers 14 residues. V shed 0 bases and J shed 7 bases, with 13 bases lying between them. CDR1 and CDR2 from the germline V gene are SGHDT and YYEEEE. CDR3 in amino acids: CASSLGNGAGGYTF. Written as DNA, the CDR3 is TGTGCCAGCAGCTTGGGTAATGGCGCAGGTGGCTACACCTTC.

This clonotype was seen repeatedly, ten times or more. The V call is TRBV28, the J call TRBJ1-1; D ambiguous. The length of the CDR3 is 15 residues. Germline CDR1 MDHEN, CDR2 SYDVKM. V lost 6 bases and J 3 bases, leaving 17 bases between the germline ends. The CDR3 loop reads CASSPLAGGYTEAFF. The CDR3, as DNA: TGTGCCAGCAGCCCCCTCGCGGGAGGGTACACTGAAGCTTTCTTT.

The V and J genes are TRBV12-3 or TRBV12-4 and TRBJ2-5; D might be TRBD2 (5 bases). The CDR3 consists of 14 residues. The V end was cut by 5 bases, the J end by 2 bases, with 12 bases between. CDR3 DNA: TGTGCCAGCAGTATCGGACTGACTCAAGAGACCCAGTACTTC. Residues: CASSIGLTQETQYF.

This clonotype appeared a few times. The J gene is TRBJ2-7, the V gene TRBV4-1, with D perhaps TRBD2 (6 bases). The ends were cut back, 1 base at V and 2 bases at J, with 18 bases in the middle. Germline V gives CDR1 MGHRA, CDR2 YSYEKL. This CDR3 is built from 17 residues. In nucleotides, the CDR3 is TGCGCCAGCAGCCAAGGCCGCCCGGGGGACTCAACCTACGAGCAGTACTTC. Encoded protein: CASSQGRPGDSTYEQYF.

This clonotype was seen more than once but under ten times. The J gene is TRBJ2-6, the V gene TRBV11-2, with D hard to call. Germline assignment: CDR1 SGHAT and CDR2 FQNNGV. Trimming shortened V by 5 bases and J by 0 bases, and 5 bases separated the two germline ends. This CDR3 contains 14 residues. For the CDR3, the DNA is TGTGCCAGCAGCCGGATCTCTGGGGCCAACGTCCTGACTTTC. As protein: CASSRISGANVLTF.

V and J are TRBV3-1 and TRBJ1-1; D not resolved. With 4 bases removed from V and 4 bases from J, the gap between germline ends came to 7 bases. This CDR3 region has 12 residues. Germline V CDR1 and CDR2: LGHDT, YNNKEL (reference sequence). The CDR3 DNA follows: TGTGCCAGCAGCCGCTATCGCACTGAAGCTTTCTTT. Amino acid sequence: CASSRYRTEAFF.